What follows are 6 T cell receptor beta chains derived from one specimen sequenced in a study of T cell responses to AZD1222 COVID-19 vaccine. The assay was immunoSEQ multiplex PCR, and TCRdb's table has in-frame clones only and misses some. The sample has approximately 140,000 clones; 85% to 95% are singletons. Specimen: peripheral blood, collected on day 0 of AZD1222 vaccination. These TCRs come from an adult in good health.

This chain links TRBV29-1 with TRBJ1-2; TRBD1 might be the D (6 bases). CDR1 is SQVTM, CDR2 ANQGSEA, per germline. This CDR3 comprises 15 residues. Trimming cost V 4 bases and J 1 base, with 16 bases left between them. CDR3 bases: TGCAGCGTTGCATCCCCGGACAGAAGTAACTATGGCTACACCTTC. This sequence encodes CSVASPDRSNYGYTF.

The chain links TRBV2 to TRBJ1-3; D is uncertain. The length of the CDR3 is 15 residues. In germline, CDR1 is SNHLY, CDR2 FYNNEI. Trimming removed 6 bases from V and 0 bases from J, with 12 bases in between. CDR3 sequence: CASRATSSSGNTIYF. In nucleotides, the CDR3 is TGTGCCAGCAGGGCGACTTCAAGCTCTGGAAACACCATATATTTT.

The DNA of the CDR3 is TGCGCCAGCAGTCAATCGCTCGGGACAGGGGATCTGCAGGGCAATCAGCCCCAGCATTTT. This codes for CASSQSLGTGDLQGNQPQHF. The chain uses TRBV23-1 and TRBJ1-5, with 10 bases aligning to TRBD1. TRBV23-1 is assigned to the ORF class and has an uncertain function. The CDR3 loop spans 20 amino acids. V was clipped by 0 bases and J by 2 bases; unmatched bases: 13.

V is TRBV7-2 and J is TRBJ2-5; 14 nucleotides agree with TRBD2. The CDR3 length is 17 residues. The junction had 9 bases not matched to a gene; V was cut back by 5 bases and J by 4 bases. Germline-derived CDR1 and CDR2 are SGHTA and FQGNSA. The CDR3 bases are TGTGCCAGCAGCCCCGGGACTAGCGGGAGTCATGGAGAGACCCAGTACTTC. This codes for CASSPGTSGSHGETQYF.

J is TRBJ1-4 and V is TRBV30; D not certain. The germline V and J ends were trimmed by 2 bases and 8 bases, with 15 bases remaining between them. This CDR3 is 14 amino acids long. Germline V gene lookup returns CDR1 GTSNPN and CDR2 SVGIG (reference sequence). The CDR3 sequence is CAWSSGGRGEKLFF. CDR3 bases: TGTGCCTGGAGTTCAGGCGGGAGAGGGGAAAAACTGTTTTTT.

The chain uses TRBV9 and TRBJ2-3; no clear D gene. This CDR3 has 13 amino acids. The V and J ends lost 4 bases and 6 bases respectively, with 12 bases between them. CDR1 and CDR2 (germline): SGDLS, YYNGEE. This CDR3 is CASSRSPGDTQYF. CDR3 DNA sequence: TGTGCCAGCAGCAGAAGCCCTGGGGATACGCAGTATTTT.